Shown below are 20 T cell receptor beta chains from a single sample sequenced in a study of blood T cell repertoires in COVID-19. Only in-frame clones appear in the TCRdb table, and some are missing; sequencing was by immunoSEQ multiplex PCR. Here the sample spans under 200,000 clones, more than 70% being singletons. Input material: PBMCs or T cells enriched from blood (not recorded which). These receptors were collected from a woman in her late teens or twenties who had recovered from COVID-19.

The chain links TRBV7-9 to TRBJ1-1, with 7 bases identical to TRBD1. The ends lost 4 bases at V and 7 bases at J; junction bases unmatched: 6. The CDR3 is made up of 13 amino acids. CDR1 is SEHNR, CDR2 FQNEAQ, per germline (reference sequence). CDR3 in DNA: TGTGCCAGCAGCTCGACAGGGACGGTTGAAGCTTTCTTT. Its translation is CASSSTGTVEAFF.

The chain combines TRBV13 with TRBJ2-3; D may be TRBD2 (6 bases). This CDR3 contains 15 residues. V was trimmed by 5 bases and J by 6 bases, leaving 18 bases between them. The germline V gene encodes CDR1 PRHDT and CDR2 FYEKMQ (reference sequence). CDR3 residues: CASSPGLPGSDTQYF. The CDR3 DNA is TGTGCCAGCAGCCCAGGACTACCAGGATCGGATACGCAGTATTTT. The full variable domain, with the rest looked up from reference TRBV13 and TRBJ2-3, is AAGVIQSPRHLIKEKRETATLKCYPIPRHDTVYWYQQGPGQDPQFLISFYEKMQSDKGSIPDRFSAQQFSDYHSELNMSSLELGDSALYFCASSPGLPGSDTQYFGPGTRLTVL.

The V gene is TRBV5-1, the J gene TRBJ2-7; 7 bases are a match to TRBD1. Germline V gene lookup returns CDR1 SGHRS and CDR2 YFSETQ. V lost 0 bases, J lost 2 bases, and 2 bases stayed unmatched. The CDR3 is 14 amino acids. The CDR3 DNA follows: TGCGCCAGCAGCTTGGTACAGGGGACCTACGAGCAGTACTTC. This codes for CASSLVQGTYEQYF.

V is TRBV12-3 or TRBV12-4 and J is TRBJ1-2; 8 positions match TRBD1. V lost 1 base to trimming and J lost 7 bases; unmatched junction nucleotides: 2. The CDR3 extends over 13 amino acids. The CDR3 DNA reads as TGTGCCAGCAGTTTAGGGACAGGGCTTGGCTACACCTTC. Residues: CASSLGTGLGYTF.

This clone is a singleton in its sample. The rearrangement links TRBV7-3 to TRBJ2-1; TRBD2 matches 7 bases. With 5 bases clipped from V and 0 bases from J, the junction kept 4 bases outside the gene matches. Germline V gives CDR1 SGHTA, CDR2 FQGTGA. This CDR3 is built from 15 residues. As DNA, the CDR3 is TGTGCCAGCAGCGATAGCGGGTCCTCCTACAATGAGCAGTTCTTC. Its protein product is CASSDSGSSYNEQFF.

The gene calls are TRBV28 and TRBJ1-1, with TRBD1 matching 8 bases. J gave up 5 bases and V 8 bases, and 4 bases lay outside the gene matches. Germline V gene data show CDR1 as MDHEN and CDR2 as SYDVKM. This CDR3 spans 12 amino acids. Here the CDR3 DNA reads TGTGCCAGCCGACAGGGGTTAACTGAAGCTTTCTTT. Protein: CASRQGLTEAFF.

The chain employs TRBV2 and TRBJ2-3, with no clear D. The V end lost 6 bases, the J end lost 4 bases, and 11 bases lay between the germline ends. CDR1 is SNHLY, CDR2 FYNNEI, per germline. The CDR3 is 13 residues long. The CDR3 region is CASSDGLADTQYF. The CDR3 region has the DNA TGTGCCAGCAGCGATGGGCTGGCAGATACGCAGTATTTT.

The rearrangement joins TRBV6-4 to TRBJ2-1, with 11 bases matching TRBD2. The CDR3 is made up of 14 amino acids. In germline, CDR1 is MRHNA, CDR2 SNTAGT. The V segment lost 0 bases and the J segment 15 bases; nucleotides outside the gene matches: 7. The chain's CDR3 is CASSDSPSSGGLFF. As DNA, the CDR3 is TGTGCCAGCAGTGACTCGCCCTCTAGCGGGGGGCTGTTCTTC.

With respect to this clone: This sample includes further DNA sequences coding for the same CDR3. The V and J genes are TRBV3-1 (or the pseudogene TRBV3-2) and TRBJ1-6; TRBD1 might be the D (5 bases). Per germline, CDR1 LGHDT and CDR2 YNNKEL (reference sequence). This CDR3 region has 15 residues. Trimming removed 0 bases at V and 7 bases at J, with 10 bases between. CDR3 bases: TGTGCCAGCAGCCAAGATGGCAGGGCCAATTCACCCCTCCACTTT. This codes for CASSQDGRANSPLHF.

The genes are TRBV28 and TRBJ1-1; D gene unclear. The CDR3 covers 12 residues. Germline-derived CDR1 and CDR2 are MDHEN and SYDVKM. V was shortened by 8 bases and J by 7 bases, with 14 bases between the two germline ends. This chain's CDR3 is CASERALGEAFF. For the CDR3, the DNA is TGTGCCAGCGAAAGAGCTCTAGGTGAAGCTTTCTTT.

The chain employs TRBV18 and TRBJ1-2, with 7 bases identical to TRBD1. V lost 3 bases and J lost 1; bases outside the gene matches: 8. Per the germline V gene, CDR1 is KGHSH and CDR2 is LQKENI. The CDR3 totals 16 residues. The CDR3 DNA reads as TGTGCCAGCTCACCGGTCCCGGGACAGATTAACTATGGCTACACCTTC. Translation gives CASSPVPGQINYGYTF.

The genes are TRBV10-3 and TRBJ1-3; no definite D call. Between the trimmed V and J ends, which lost 0 bases and 0 bases, there was a span of 9 bases. CDR1 and CDR2 from the germline V gene are ENHRY and SYGVKD. The CDR3 runs to 16 residues. The CDR3 DNA is TGTGCCATCAGTGAGTCGTTTTCAGACTCTGGAAACACCATATATTTT. Translating it yields CAISESFSDSGNTIYF.

The chain is built from TRBV4-1 and TRBJ1-6; D perhaps matches TRBD1 (6 bases). The CDR3 is made up of 18 amino acids. Per germline, CDR1 MGHRA and CDR2 YSYEKL. The V end was cut by 1 base, the J end by 0 bases, with 13 bases between. The CDR3 nucleotides are TGCGCCAGCAGCCAAGTGCAGACAGGTCGCTCCTATAATTCACCCCTCCACTTT. It encodes CASSQVQTGRSYNSPLHF.

The rearrangement joins TRBV10-2 to TRBJ2-7, with D perhaps matching TRBD1 (6 bases). In germline, CDR1 is WSHSY, CDR2 SAAADI. The CDR3 sequence is 14 residues long. Deletions cut 1 base from V and 3 bases from J, with 10 bases between. The CDR3 loop reads CASSELQGIYEQYF. The CDR3 coding sequence is TGCGCCAGCAGTGAGTTGCAGGGGATCTACGAGCAGTACTTC.

The rearrangement uses TRBV11-2 and TRBJ2-1; D may be TRBD2 (6 bases). Looked up from germline, CDR1 is SGHAT and CDR2 is FQNNGV. The CDR3 has 13 amino acids. The V end was cut by 5 bases, the J end by 6 bases, with 11 bases between. CDR3 bases: TGTGCCAGCAGCCGCCTCGGGGGCAATGAGCAGTTCTTC. Residues: CASSRLGGNEQFF.

The CDR3 spells CASSTGNTEAFF. The DNA for the CDR3 is TGCGCCAGCAGCACAGGGAACACTGAAGCTTTCTTT. V is TRBV5-1 and J is TRBJ1-1, with D perhaps matching TRBD1 (5 bases). V lost 4 bases to trimming and J lost 1 base, with 5 bases between them. The germline gives CDR1 SGHRS, CDR2 YFSETQ. The CDR3 loop spans 12 amino acids.

The rearrangement joins TRBV27 to TRBJ2-7; TRBD2 agrees at 11 bases. Germline V gives CDR1 MNHEY, CDR2 SMNVEV (reference sequence). This CDR3 comprises 16 residues. The ends lost 2 bases at V and 3 bases at J; junction bases unmatched: 6. The CDR3 region has the DNA TGTGCCAGCAGTTTACGGTTCGGGACTAGCGGCTACGAGCAGTACTTC. Protein sequence: CASSLRFGTSGYEQYF.

The chain is built from TRBV9 and TRBJ2-7; D might be TRBD2 (5 bases). The CDR3 covers 16 residues. CDR1 and CDR2 (germline): SGDLS, YYNGEE. Deletions cut 2 bases from V and 4 bases from J, with 19 bases between. The CDR3 loop reads CASSVEGFGSNYEQYF. Here the CDR3 DNA reads TGTGCCAGCAGCGTCGAGGGTTTTGGTAGCAATTACGAGCAGTACTTC.

This clone was observed a handful of times. This rearrangement joins TRBV20-1 to TRBJ2-7, with TRBD1 matching over 7 bases. CDR3 length: 13 residues. Looked up from germline, CDR1 is DFQATT and CDR2 is SNEGSKA (reference sequence). The ends lost 3 bases at V and 3 bases at J; junction bases unmatched: 5. The CDR3 nucleotides are TGCAGTGCTAGTGAGACAGGGCTCTACGAGCAGTACTTC. It codes for CSASETGLYEQYF.

The chain has TRBV7-9 and TRBJ2-1, with D maybe TRBD2 (5 bases). This CDR3 region has 17 residues. Per germline, CDR1 SEHNR and CDR2 FQNEAQ (reference sequence). Trimming left V 5 bases short and J 7 bases short, with 24 bases between. In nucleotides, the CDR3 is TGTGCCAGCAGCCCTTACTGGGTTGTTGGACTTCCAAATGAGCAGTTCTTC. The encoded protein is CASSPYWVVGLPNEQFF.